A selection of T cell receptor beta chains follows, all from one sample in a study of cytomegalovirus exposure and HLA in healthy donors. Produced via immunoSEQ multiplex PCR; TCRdb's table is partial and in-frame only. The table lists over 110,000 clones, about 80% of them singletons. Sequencing was performed on PBMCs. The receptor set was obtained from a woman in her thirties or forties in good health and CMV-seropositive. Each CDR3 is given with its conserved first and last residue. A D gene is named only where the DNA matches it firmly. The size field is filled for only some rows; it gives once, few, many or a size class.

J gene: TRBJ1-2; V gene: TRBV5-4; clone size: -; D gene: -; CDR3 DNA: TGTGCCAGCAGCTTGGCACAGACCAACTATGGCTACACCTTC; CDR3 protein: CASSLAQTNYGYTF
J gene: TRBJ2-1; V gene: TRBV7-2; clone size: -; D gene: -; CDR3 DNA: TGTGCCAGCAGCTTAGGACAGGACTTCTACAATGAGCAGTTCTTC; CDR3 protein: CASSLGQDFYNEQFF
J gene: TRBJ2-5; V gene: TRBV19; clone size: few; D gene: -; CDR3 DNA: TGTGCCAGTAGTATAGATCGACAGCAAGAGACCCAGTACTTC; CDR3 protein: CASSIDRQQETQYF
J gene: TRBJ1-2; V gene: TRBV6-1; clone size: once; D gene: TRBD1; CDR3 DNA: TGTGCCAGCAGTGCCGTCCGGGACAGGGGAGGCTATGGCTACACCTTC; CDR3 protein: CASSAVRDRGGYGYTF
J gene: TRBJ2-1; V gene: TRBV21-1; clone size: -; D gene: -; CDR3 DNA: TGTGCCAGCAGCGATCGCGTGAGTCCAGGGAACAATGAGCAGTTCTTC; CDR3 protein: CASSDRVSPGNNEQFF
J gene: TRBJ1-2; V gene: TRBV15; clone size: -; D gene: -; CDR3 DNA: TGTGCCACCGGCAGAGTAACGGACAGCCATTTCTATGGCTACACCTTC; CDR3 protein: CATGRVTDSHFYGYTF
J gene: TRBJ1-4; V gene: TRBV7-9; clone size: few; D gene: TRBD1; CDR3 DNA: TGTTCCAGCAGCCCCGGAAAGGGGGACAGTGAAAAACTGTTTTTT; CDR3 protein: CSSSPGKGDSEKLFF
J gene: TRBJ2-1; V gene: TRBV28; clone size: once; D gene: TRBD2; CDR3 DNA: TGTGCCAGCAGCAAACTAGCGGGAAGGGGCAATGAGCAGTTCTTC; CDR3 protein: CASSKLAGRGNEQFF
J gene: TRBJ2-5; V gene: TRBV30; clone size: once; D gene: -; CDR3 DNA: TGTGCCTGGAGTGAGGACAGAAAGAAGACCCAGTACTTC; CDR3 protein: CAWSEDRKKTQYF
J gene: TRBJ1-2; V gene: TRBV5-4; clone size: once; D gene: -; CDR3 DNA: TGTGCCAGCAGCCCGGGAGGGGTGAGGGACTATGGCTACACCTTC; CDR3 protein: CASSPGGVRDYGYTF
J gene: TRBJ2-1; V gene: TRBV5-1; clone size: -; D gene: -; CDR3 DNA: TGCGCCAGCAGCGCTTACAATGGGCAGTTCTTC; CDR3 protein: CASSAYNGQFF
J gene: TRBJ2-1; V gene: TRBV19; clone size: once; D gene: TRBD2; CDR3 DNA: TGTGCCAGCAAATGGCGGGAGACCTCTGAGCAGTTCTTC; CDR3 protein: CASKWRETSEQFF
J gene: TRBJ1-6; V gene: TRBV10-3; clone size: -; D gene: TRBD1; CDR3 DNA: TGTGCCATCAGTGACGGGACAGGGAATAATTCACCCCTCCACTTT; CDR3 protein: CAISDGTGNNSPLHF
J gene: TRBJ1-5; V gene: TRBV2; clone size: few; D gene: -; CDR3 DNA: TGTGCCAGCGCCGCCCGCGGTAGCAATCAGCCCCAGCATTTT; CDR3 protein: CASAARGSNQPQHF